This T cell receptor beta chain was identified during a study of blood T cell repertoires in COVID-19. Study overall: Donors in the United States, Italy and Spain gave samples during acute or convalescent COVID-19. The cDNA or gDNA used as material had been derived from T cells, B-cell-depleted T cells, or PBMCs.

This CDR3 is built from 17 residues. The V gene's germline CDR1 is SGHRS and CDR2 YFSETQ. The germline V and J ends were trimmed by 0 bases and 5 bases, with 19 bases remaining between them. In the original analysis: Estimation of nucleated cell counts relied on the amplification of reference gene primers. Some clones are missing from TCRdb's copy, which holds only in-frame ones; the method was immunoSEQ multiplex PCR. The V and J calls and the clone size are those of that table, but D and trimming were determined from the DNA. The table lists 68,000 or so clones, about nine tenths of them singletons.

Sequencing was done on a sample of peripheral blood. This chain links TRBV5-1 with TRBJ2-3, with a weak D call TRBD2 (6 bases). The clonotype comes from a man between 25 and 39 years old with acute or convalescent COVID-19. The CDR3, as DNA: TGCGCCAGCAGCTTGGGATCCGGGACTGCACGGGTAGATACGCAGTATTTT. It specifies CASSLGSGTARVDTQYF.